This T cell receptor beta chain stems from a study of cytomegalovirus exposure and HLA in healthy donors. Study-level findings and limits: The study put some 160 TCR beta chains on its list as cytomegalovirus-associated.

Germline CDR1 GTSNPN, CDR2 SVGIG (reference sequence). V was shortened by 1 base and J by 10 bases, with 8 bases between the two germline ends. CDR3 length: 11 amino acids. Comments on this clone: The antigen is not known.

Vbeta (60) and Jbeta (13) primers were used in the PCR. Profiled with immunoSEQ multiplex PCR; TCRdb holds only in-frame clones, not every one. The repertoire has about 78,000 clones, over 60% of them found once; the top ten carry around 10%. V and J are TRBV30 and TRBJ2-1; TRBD2 is a possible D gene (6 bases). The sample consisted of PBMCs. This receptor was obtained from a woman between 40 and 55 years old in good health and CMV-seropositive. The CDR3 DNA sequence: TGTGCCTGGAGTGCCGGGGGAGAGCAGTTCTTC. Protein: CAWSAGGEQFF. Based on the CDR3 plus reference TRBV30 and TRBJ2-1, the full variable domain is SQTIHQWPATLVQPVGSPLSLECTVEGTSNPNLYWYRQAAGRGLQLLFYSVGIGQISSEVPQNLSASRPQDRQFILSSKKLLLSDSGFYLCAWSAGGEQFFGPGTRLTVL.